A selection of T cell receptor beta chains follows, all from one sample in a study of blood T cells in healthy people across ages. TCRdb used MiXCR to reprocess the 5' RACE reads, holding one entry per CDR3 protein. The table lists about 620,000 distinct CDR3 sequences, under 25% of them singletons. The sample was blood. These receptors originate from an older man in good health. CDR3s include the opening cysteine and the closing phenylalanine or tryptophan. A D gene is named only where the DNA matches it firmly. Part of the rows lack a size; the others show once, few, many or a class for expanded clones.

TRBV29-1,TRBD2,few,TRBJ2-3,CSVTGTRGSTDTQYF,TGCAGCGTTACCGGGACTAGAGGTAGCACAGATACGCAGTATTTT
TRBV2,.,few,TRBJ1-2,CASTGAYGYTF,TGTGCCAGCACGGGGGCCTATGGCTACACCTTC
TRBV28,.,many,TRBJ2-4,CASSLLGASKNIQYF,TGTGCCAGCAGTTTACTGGGGGCGTCCAAAAACATTCAGTACTTC
TRBV6-2/TRBV6-3,TRBD1,.,TRBJ2-5,CASSYRGQNEQYF,TGTGCCAGCAGTTACCGGGGACAGAATGAGCAGTACTTC
TRBV21-1,.,.,TRBJ2-5,CASGPRQGKETQYF,TGTGCCAGCGGGCCGAGACAGGGGAAAGAGACCCAGTACTTC
TRBV7-2,TRBD2,.,TRBJ2-7,CASSPPSGYEQYF,TGTGCCAGCAGCCCCCCTAGCGGCTACGAGCAGTACTTC
TRBV20-1,TRBD2,.,TRBJ2-7,CSARALAGGVYEQYF,TGCAGTGCTAGAGCTCTAGCGGGAGGGGTCTACGAGCAGTACTTC
TRBV20-1,TRBD2,.,TRBJ2-1,CSARYRGLAGVSYNEQFF,TGCAGTGCTAGATATCGAGGACTAGCGGGAGTTTCCTACAATGAGCAGTTCTTC
TRBV7-8,.,.,TRBJ1-5,CASRLRGAGNQPQHF,TGTGCCAGCAGATTAAGGGGGGCGGGCAATCAGCCCCAGCATTTT
TRBV19,.,.,TRBJ2-3,CASRGPGTRRDTQYF,TGTGCCAGTAGGGGGCCCGGAACTAGGAGAGATACGCAGTATTTT
TRBV11-2,.,.,TRBJ1-4,CASSLGVVEGKGEKLFF,TGTGCCAGCAGCTTAGGAGTCGTCGAAGGGAAGGGCGAAAAACTGTTTTTT
TRBV3-1,TRBD2,.,TRBJ2-3,CASSQAGLAEIADTQYF,TGTGCCAGCAGCCAAGCAGGACTAGCGGAGATCGCAGATACGCAGTATTTT
TRBV6-6,.,.,TRBJ1-5,CASSLSGGRNQPQHF,TGTGCCAGCAGCTTATCGGGGGGTCGGAATCAGCCCCAGCATTTT
TRBV20-1,TRBD1,few,TRBJ2-5,CSARVGQGGETQYF,TGCAGTGCTAGAGTGGGACAGGGTGGAGAGACCCAGTACTTC
TRBV7-2,.,.,TRBJ1-3,CASSLGPHGNPNTIYF,TGTGCCAGCAGCTTAGGGCCCCACGGAAACCCAAACACCATATATTTT
TRBV20-1,.,few,TRBJ2-7,CSARLDRTYEQYF,TGCAGTGCTAGATTGGACAGAACCTACGAGCAGTACTTC
TRBV5-1,TRBD2,few,TRBJ2-1,CASSLELAGAYEQFF,TGCGCCAGCAGCTTGGAACTAGCGGGAGCCTATGAGCAGTTCTTC
TRBV21-1,.,once,TRBJ1-5,CASRTGEPNQPQHF,TGTGCCAGTAGGACAGGGGAACCCAATCAGCCCCAGCATTTT
TRBV4-1,TRBD2,.,TRBJ2-7,CASSGLAGASYEQYF,TGCGCCAGCAGTGGACTAGCGGGAGCATCCTACGAGCAGTACTTC
TRBV3-1,.,.,TRBJ2-5,CASSQAQNQETQYF,TGTGCCAGCAGCCAAGCCCAGAACCAAGAGACCCAGTACTTC
TRBV30,.,.,TRBJ2-5,CAWSIIGGGETQYF,TGTGCCTGGAGTATAATCGGGGGTGGCGAGACCCAGTACTTC
TRBV5-1,TRBD2,few,TRBJ2-7,CASSLAASGRVLYEQYF,TGCGCCAGCAGCTTGGCCGCTAGCGGGAGAGTTTTGTACGAGCAGTACTTC
TRBV27,TRBD2,.,TRBJ2-5,CASRPTLFLAGTHQETQYF,TGTGCCAGCCGCCCTACGCTTTTTTTAGCGGGGACACACCAAGAGACCCAGTACTTC
TRBV7-9,.,.,TRBJ2-1,CASSLGGGDEQFF,TGTGCCAGCAGCTTAGGTGGAGGGGATGAGCAGTTCTTC
TRBV12-5,TRBD2,.,TRBJ2-5,CASGLVSGPGLEVVTQYF,TGTGCTAGTGGTTTGGTTTCGGGACCGGGACTAGAGGTTGTGACCCAGTACTTC
TRBV21-1,.,.,TRBJ2-7,CASSNRRRPVEQYF,TGTGCCAGCAGCAACCGACGACGTCCCGTCGAGCAGTACTTC
TRBV10-1,TRBD1,many,TRBJ2-1,CASSDRTGGNNEQFF,TGCGCCAGCAGTGATAGGACAGGGGGCAACAATGAGCAGTTCTTC
TRBV29-1,TRBD2,.,TRBJ2-1,CSVESIAGSSYNEQFF,TGCAGTGTTGAAAGTATAGCGGGAAGCTCCTACAATGAGCAGTTCTTC
TRBV27,.,.,TRBJ2-3,CASSPYPNTGLSTDTQYF,TGTGCCAGCAGTCCGTACCCAAATACAGGGCTTAGCACAGATACGCAGTATTTT
TRBV6-2/TRBV6-3,.,.,TRBJ2-7,CASSYSGQTYEQYF,TGCGCCAGCAGTTACTCAGGACAGACCTACGAGCAGTACTTC
TRBV20-1,.,.,TRBJ2-6,CSARDRSGANVLTF,TGCAGTGCTAGGGACCGCTCTGGGGCCAACGTCCTGACTTTC
TRBV5-8,TRBD2,few,TRBJ2-7,CASSTGTSGAPYEQYF,TGTGCCAGCAGCACAGGGACTAGCGGGGCTCCCTACGAGCAGTACTTC
TRBV20-1,TRBD2,.,TRBJ2-1,CSATGLAGLPYNEQFF,TGCAGTGCAACCGGACTAGCGGGGCTCCCCTACAATGAGCAGTTCTTC
TRBV6-1,.,.,TRBJ2-7,CANSVLGGEQYF,TGTGCCAACAGTGTGCTGGGGGGCGAGCAGTACTTC
TRBV7-2,TRBD1,.,TRBJ2-4,CASSRTGDKDIQYF,TGTGCCAGCAGCCGGACAGGGGATAAGGACATTCAGTACTTC
TRBV5-1,TRBD2,few,TRBJ2-7,CASSLIAGVQEQYF,TGCGCCAGCAGCTTAATAGCGGGAGTTCAAGAGCAGTACTTC
TRBV6-5,TRBD1,.,TRBJ2-7,CASRGTAGGIYEQYF,TGTGCCAGCAGAGGGACGGCAGGGGGCATCTACGAGCAGTACTTC
TRBV29-1,.,few,TRBJ2-3,CSAIILSTDTQYF,TGCAGCGCCATTATACTCTCCACAGATACGCAGTATTTT
TRBV20-1,.,.,TRBJ2-7,CSARVLYHEQYF,TGCAGTGCTAGAGTTTTGTACCACGAGCAGTACTTC
TRBV11-2,.,.,TRBJ1-3,CASSLGSGLGNTIYF,TGTGCCAGCAGCTTAGGCAGCGGGCTCGGAAACACCATATATTTT
TRBV27,TRBD1,.,TRBJ1-2,CASSRYRGLGMGYTF,TGTGCCAGCAGCAGATACAGGGGGCTCGGCATGGGCTACACCTTC
TRBV9,.,few,TRBJ2-1,CASSVGTNEQFF,TGTGCCAGCAGCGTAGGCACTAATGAGCAGTTCTTC
TRBV12-5,TRBD1,few,TRBJ2-3,CASGSGTGGLADTQYF,TGTGCTAGTGGATCTGGGACAGGGGGTCTGGCAGATACGCAGTATTTT
TRBV2,TRBD2,.,TRBJ2-1,CASSEAWTSGGPARFF,TGTGCCAGCAGTGAAGCTTGGACTAGCGGAGGGCCAGCGCGGTTCTTC
TRBV2,.,.,TRBJ2-2,CASTGRGYGELFF,TGTGCCAGCACCGGGAGAGGATACGGGGAGCTGTTTTTT
TRBV6-5,.,few,TRBJ2-7,CASSSGLSSLSEQYF,TGTGCCAGCAGTTCCGGACTATCCTCCCTCTCCGAGCAGTACTTC
TRBV28,TRBD1,few,TRBJ2-5,CASRKRTGEETQYF,TGTGCCAGCAGAAAGCGGACAGGGGAGGAGACCCAGTACTTC
TRBV5-6,.,.,TRBJ2-3,CASSLVTVTDTQYF,TGTGCCAGCAGCTTGGTTACAGTCACAGATACGCAGTATTTT
TRBV10-3,TRBD1,.,TRBJ1-2,CAISESWTGGFPGYTF,TGTGCCATCAGTGAGTCGTGGACAGGGGGCTTCCCTGGCTACACCTTC
TRBV4-3,TRBD2,few,TRBJ2-7,CASSQDYSGKYYEQYF,TGCGCCAGCAGCCAAGATTATAGCGGGAAATACTACGAGCAGTACTTC
TRBV20-1,TRBD2,many,TRBJ2-5,CSASGPGLAGVSLETQYF,TGCAGTGCTAGTGGACCGGGACTAGCGGGAGTTTCGTTAGAGACCCAGTACTTC
TRBV3-1,.,.,TRBJ2-3,CASSQEHGTRKADTQYF,TGTGCCAGCAGCCAAGAGCACGGGACAAGAAAAGCAGATACGCAGTATTTT
TRBV12-3/TRBV12-4,.,.,TRBJ2-7,CASSTQGPYEQYF,TGTGCCAGCAGTACTCAGGGACCCTACGAGCAGTACTTC
TRBV3-1,.,many,TRBJ1-1,CASSQDGGTEAFF,TGTGCCAGCAGCCAAGATGGGGGGACTGAAGCTTTCTTT
TRBV13,.,few,TRBJ2-7,CASSSDRSGYEQYF,TGTGCCAGCAGCTCGGATAGGTCCGGCTACGAGCAGTACTTC
TRBV9,TRBD1,.,TRBJ2-7,CASSEDRDHEQYF,TGCGCCAGCAGTGAGGACAGGGACCACGAGCAGTACTTC
TRBV20-1,.,.,TRBJ2-7,CSARGPQGNSYEQYF,TGCAGTGCTAGAGGACCACAGGGTAACTCCTACGAGCAGTACTTC
TRBV7-9,.,.,TRBJ2-7,CASSLRSRDEQYF,TGTGCCAGCAGCCTACGGTCTCGGGACGAGCAGTACTTC